These 3 T cell receptor beta chains came from one sample sequenced in a study of identical twins (dated by TCRdb to about 2016). The library was generated by 5' RACE. For sequencing, an Illumina HiSeq 2000 was employed. TCRdb reprocessed the public reads (quality trimming at Q25 with fastp, clone calling with MiXCR) and kept in-frame beta chains. Each CDR3 protein appears once, grouped with its most common genes and DNA. The sample yields 400,000 to 600,000 distinct CDR3 sequences; 20% to 25% were counted once. About 0.5% of the sample comes from the top ten. These same records also appear under a second study, on yellow fever vaccine responses in identical twins.

The sample comprised CD4+ T cells sorted from blood. The receptors stem from a woman aged 18-29 years in good health.

This clonotype has a handful of counts. This rearrangement joins TRBV20-1 to TRBJ1-1, with D uncertain. CDR3 length equals 14 residues. The V gene lost 0 bases and the J gene lost 8 bases, with 16 bases spanning the gap. Germline assignment: CDR1 DFQATT and CDR2 SNEGSKA (reference sequence). The CDR3 sequence is CSARDVPRLQEAFF. The DNA of the CDR3 is TGCAGTGCTAGAGATGTCCCCAGGCTACAAGAAGCTTTCTTT.

The DNA for the CDR3 is TGTGCCAGCAGTTTAGTTGTAGAGCGAGTCGGCGAGCAGTACTTC. It codes for CASSLVVERVGEQYF. This chain connects TRBV12-3 or TRBV12-4 to TRBJ2-7; D gene uncertain. The CDR3 covers 15 residues. V was clipped by 1 base and J by 6 bases, with 16 bases between them.

Points on this clonotype: One end of the junction is discordant with germline, which a read error may explain. The rearrangement joins TRBV12-3 or TRBV12-4 to TRBJ2-1; 9 bases map to TRBD2. The CDR3 totals 13 residues. CDR3 amino acids: CASGGTSYNEQFF. The CDR3 DNA sequence: TGCGCAAGCGGGGGGACATCCTACAATGAGCAGTTCTTC.